This TCR beta chain was identified during a study of regulatory T cells in long-lasting Graves disease. The CDR3 is made up of 14 amino acids. The germline CDR1 and CDR2 sequences are MDHEN and SYDVKM. V was cut by 5 bases and J by 5 bases, with 15 bases left in between. Both iRepertoire HTBI primers and Arm-PCR of CDR3 regions were used to build the TCR beta libraries. TCRdb fed the multiplex PCR reads into MiXCR, producing one record per CDR3 protein. The sample includes about 620,000 distinct CDR3 sequences, roughly 15% of them seen just once. Specified time point: newly diagnosed GD, antithyroid drugs for less than 3 months. RNA isolated from PBMCs was used to make the TCR library. At least ten counts were recorded for this clonotype. These same data were also listed under a study on T cells in Graves' hyperthyroidism and ophthalmopathy.

Sample: peripheral blood mononuclear cells (PBMCs), taken at new diagnosis, from a patient treated with antithyroid drugs. The sequence derives from a woman under 40 with Graves disease. J is TRBJ1-1 and V is TRBV28; D is perhaps TRBD1 (6 bases). The CDR3 region is CASSPPQGRTEAFF. CDR3 bases: TGTGCCAGCAGTCCCCCTCAGGGGAGGACTGAAGCTTTCTTT.